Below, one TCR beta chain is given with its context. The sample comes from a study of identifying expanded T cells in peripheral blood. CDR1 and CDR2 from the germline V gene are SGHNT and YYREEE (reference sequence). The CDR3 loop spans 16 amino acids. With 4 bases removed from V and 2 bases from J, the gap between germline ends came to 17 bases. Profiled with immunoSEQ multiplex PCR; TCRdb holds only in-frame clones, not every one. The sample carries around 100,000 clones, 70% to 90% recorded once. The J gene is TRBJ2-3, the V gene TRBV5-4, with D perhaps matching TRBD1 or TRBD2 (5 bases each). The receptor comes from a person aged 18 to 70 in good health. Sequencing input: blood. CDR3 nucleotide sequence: TGTGCCAGCAGCCCGGGACCGACAGTCCCCACAGATACGCAGTATTTT. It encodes CASSPGPTVPTDTQYF.